The rows below give T cell receptor beta chains drawn from one sample of a study of cytomegalovirus exposure and HLA in healthy donors. Produced via immunoSEQ multiplex PCR; TCRdb's table is partial and in-frame only. The sample lists 150,000 to 200,000 clones; approximately 70% were seen once. Sequencing was done on a sample of PBMCs. All receptors come from a woman younger than 30 in good health and CMV-seropositive. CDR3s include the opening cysteine and the closing phenylalanine or tryptophan.

j_call v_call cdr3_aa
TRBJ1-2 TRBV28 CASSTPDRDNYGYTF
TRBJ1-1 TRBV7-3 CASSEDRGRVTEAFF
TRBJ2-3 TRBV4-2 CASSQDWDRGNVGDTQYF
TRBJ1-1 TRBV14 CASSQGSLAFF
TRBJ1-2 TRBV30 CARGVTGESRNGYTF
TRBJ1-4 TRBV9 CASSVGIGDRGREKLFF
TRBJ2-7 TRBV18 CASSRNDREEEYF
TRBJ2-1 TRBV7-6 CASSLGASGRGGNEQFF
TRBJ1-6 TRBV27 CASSSRRGNNNSPLHF
TRBJ1-5 TRBV7-2 CASSSEGGVSNQPQHF
TRBJ2-5 TRBV25-1 CASSELGGVQYF
TRBJ1-5 TRBV7-9 CASSFWQGRDQPQHF
TRBJ1-4 TRBV30 CAWRYVFTNEKLFF
TRBJ2-7 TRBV4-3 CASSPQLSYEQYF
TRBJ1-2 TRBV30 CACTRDRNYGYTF
TRBJ2-3 TRBV9 CASSLQGVWTDTQYF